Below are 16 T cell receptor beta chains sequenced from a single sample in a study of blood T cells in healthy people across ages. A second roughly 6 to 12 cycle PCR used barcoded and J-beta primers. One entry per CDR3 protein results from TCRdb running MiXCR on the 5' RACE reads. Altogether around 650,000 distinct CDR3 sequences are present, 40% to 45% being singletons, with the ten largest covering 25% to 35%. Sample: blood. The source of these receptors is a man older than 75 in good health.

The V and J genes are TRBV9 and TRBJ1-2; 7 bases align to TRBD1. The CDR3 length is 16 residues. Looked up from germline, CDR1 is SGDLS and CDR2 is YYNGEE. Germline trimming cut 3 bases from V and 0 bases from J; bases unmatched to any gene: 8. CDR3 protein: CASSARGDRANYGYTF. The CDR3 bases are TGTGCCAGCAGCGCTCGTGGGGACAGAGCTAACTATGGCTACACCTTC.

This clonotype has more than one count but fewer than ten. This sequence joins TRBV6-5 and TRBJ2-3, with D possibly being TRBD1 (6 bases). The germline V gene has CDR1 MNHEY and CDR2 SVGAGI. The ends were cut back, 0 bases at V and 0 bases at J, with 19 bases in the middle. This CDR3 contains 19 residues. Here the CDR3 DNA reads TGTGCCAGCAGTTACTCGGCTCGGTTGAGGGACACTAGCACAGATACGCAGTATTTT. It encodes CASSYSARLRDTSTDTQYF.

DNA of the CDR3: TGTGCCAGCAGCTTCTCACGGAGCCAGACGTCTTGGAGCTACGAGCAGTACTTC. Residues: CASSFSRSQTSWSYEQYF. The chain employs TRBV7-2 and TRBJ2-7; D remains unclear. V was shortened by 3 bases and J by 3 bases, with 24 bases between the two germline ends. The CDR3 runs 18 residues. CDR1 is SGHTA, CDR2 FQGNSA, per germline.

The DNA for the CDR3 is TGTGCCAGCAGCTTCCCGGGACTAGCAGGGGGGCAAAAGACCCAGTACTTC. The encoded protein is CASSFPGLAGGQKTQYF. The chain couples TRBV7-2 to TRBJ2-5; TRBD2 matches at 9 bases. There are 17 residues in the CDR3. Germline CDR1 reads SGHTA; CDR2 reads FQGNSA. V trimming: 3 bases; J trimming: 6 bases; junction bases outside the gene matches: 14.

This clonotype was recorded at least ten times. This chain uses TRBV2 with TRBJ2-5; 9 nucleotides line up with TRBD1. Trimming removed 4 bases from V and 5 bases from J; junction bases left unmatched: 17. The CDR3 length is 18 residues. Germline V gene lookup returns CDR1 SNHLY and CDR2 FYNNEI. This CDR3 is CASSVTQPGTGGMETQYF. For the CDR3, the DNA is TGTGCCAGCAGTGTAACCCAACCAGGAACAGGGGGCATGGAGACCCAGTACTTC.

This clonotype was counted a few times. The rearrangement joins TRBV14 to TRBJ2-7; 9 nucleotides line up with TRBD1. This CDR3 is built from 15 residues. Germline V lookup: CDR1 SGHDN, CDR2 FVKESK. V was clipped by 6 bases and J by 5 bases; unmatched bases: 11. The CDR3 sequence is CASRKGQGRVHEQYF. CDR3 DNA: TGTGCCAGCAGGAAGGGACAGGGTCGAGTCCACGAGCAGTACTTC. Full variable domain (rest looked up from reference TRBV14 and TRBJ2-7): EAGVTQFPSHSVIEKGQTVTLRCDPISGHDNLYWYRRVMGKEIKFLLHFVKESKQDESGMPNNRFLAERTGGTYSTLKVQPAELEDSGVYFCASRKGQGRVHEQYFGPGTRLTVT.

This clonotype was picked up a small number of times. The chain links TRBV4-1 to TRBJ1-5; D is uncertain. Per the germline V gene, CDR1 is MGHRA and CDR2 is YSYEKL. V lost 4 bases and J lost 5, with 15 bases in between. The CDR3 loop spans 15 amino acids. The CDR3 nucleotides are TGCGCCAGCAGCCGGAACTTGGGATTTGATCAGCCCCAGCATTTT. It yields the protein CASSRNLGFDQPQHF.

This clonotype appeared many times. The CDR3 protein is CASSVTSGPAAHTQYF. The CDR3 DNA reads TGTGCCAGCAGCGTCACTAGCGGCCCGGCAGCCCATACGCAGTATTTT. The V call is TRBV7-2, the J call TRBJ2-3; 8 bases line up with TRBD2. CDR1 and CDR2 (germline): SGHTA, FQGNSA. This CDR3 region has 16 residues. Trimming took 5 bases from V and 7 from J; bases not matched to a gene: 14.

CDR3 residues: CSARLLAGASKNIQYF. The CDR3 nucleotides are TGCAGTGCTAGGCTACTAGCGGGAGCATCCAAAAACATTCAGTACTTC. The chain recombines TRBV20-1 with TRBJ2-4, with 11 bases identical to TRBD2. V shed 3 bases, J shed 2 bases, and the junction held 6 bases outside the gene matches. The CDR3 is 16 amino acids. Per the germline V gene, CDR1 is DFQATT and CDR2 is SNEGSKA (reference sequence).

This rearrangement joins TRBV20-1 to TRBJ2-2, with D possibly being TRBD1 (5 bases). The germline CDR1 and CDR2 sequences are DFQATT and SNEGSKA (reference sequence). CDR3 length: 15 residues. The CDR3 DNA sequence: TGCAGCGCCCGCGGTTCAGGGCCCAGCACCGGGGAGCTGTTTTTT. It translates to CSARGSGPSTGELFF.

V usage is TRBV29-1 and J usage is TRBJ2-3; D might be TRBD2 (7 bases). The CDR3 is 15 residues long. Per the germline V gene, CDR1 is SQVTM and CDR2 is ANQGSEA. Trimming left V 3 bases short and J 2 bases short, with 15 bases between. CDR3 bases: TGCAGCGTTGAGCAGAGGGGGGGCCACACAGATACGCAGTATTTT. Translated: CSVEQRGGHTDTQYF.

The CDR3, as DNA: TGTGCCAGCAGCTTGCCCAATCTAGCGGGGGGGCCCAATGAGCAGTTCTTC. Translating gives CASSLPNLAGGPNEQFF. The J gene is TRBJ2-1, the V gene TRBV7-2; 12 bases align to TRBD2. CDR1 SGHTA and CDR2 FQGNSA come from the germline V gene. Trimming at V came to 3 bases and at J to 6 bases, leaving 9 bases not matched to a gene. The CDR3 loop spans 17 amino acids.

There are a few counts of this clonotype. The chain employs TRBV10-3 and TRBJ1-2; perhaps TRBD1 as D (5 bases). Trimming shortened V by 3 bases and J by 4 bases, and 9 bases separated the two germline ends. Germline loops: CDR1 ENHRY, CDR2 SYGVKD. This CDR3 comprises 13 residues. Written as DNA, the CDR3 is TGTGCCATCAGTGATACGGGGGTCTATGGCTACACCTTC. Protein: CAISDTGVYGYTF.

V usage is TRBV7-2 and J usage is TRBJ2-5; D may match TRBD1 or TRBD2 (5 bases each). The tail of the sequence fits TRBJ2-7 better, so the J call may be wrong. The CDR3 is 15 amino acids. Germline CDR1 and CDR2: SGHTA and FQGNSA. The CDR3 DNA reads as TGTGCCAGCAGCTTCTTTCGAGGGGCGCGAAACGAGCAGTACTTC. Protein: CASSFFRGARNEQYF.

This clonotype came up a few times. The chain uses TRBV25-1 and TRBJ1-2, with a tentative D call TRBD1 (6 bases). This CDR3 comprises 13 residues. Trimming left V 8 bases short and J 7 bases short, with 17 bases between. The germline V gene has CDR1 MGHDK and CDR2 SYGVNS. The chain's CDR3 is CASGLGGRGGYTF. CDR3 nucleotide sequence: TGTGCCAGCGGTCTAGGGGGACGCGGTGGCTACACCTTC.

The CDR3 coding sequence is TGTGCCAGCAGCCGGAGCGGCCCCACGAATACGCAGTATTTT. It yields the protein CASSRSGPTNTQYF. The J gene is TRBJ2-3, the V gene TRBV6-5; maybe TRBD2 (5 bases). Looked up from germline, CDR1 is MNHEY and CDR2 is SVGAGI. Trimming left V 6 bases short and J 7 bases short, with 17 bases between. The CDR3 contains 14 residues.